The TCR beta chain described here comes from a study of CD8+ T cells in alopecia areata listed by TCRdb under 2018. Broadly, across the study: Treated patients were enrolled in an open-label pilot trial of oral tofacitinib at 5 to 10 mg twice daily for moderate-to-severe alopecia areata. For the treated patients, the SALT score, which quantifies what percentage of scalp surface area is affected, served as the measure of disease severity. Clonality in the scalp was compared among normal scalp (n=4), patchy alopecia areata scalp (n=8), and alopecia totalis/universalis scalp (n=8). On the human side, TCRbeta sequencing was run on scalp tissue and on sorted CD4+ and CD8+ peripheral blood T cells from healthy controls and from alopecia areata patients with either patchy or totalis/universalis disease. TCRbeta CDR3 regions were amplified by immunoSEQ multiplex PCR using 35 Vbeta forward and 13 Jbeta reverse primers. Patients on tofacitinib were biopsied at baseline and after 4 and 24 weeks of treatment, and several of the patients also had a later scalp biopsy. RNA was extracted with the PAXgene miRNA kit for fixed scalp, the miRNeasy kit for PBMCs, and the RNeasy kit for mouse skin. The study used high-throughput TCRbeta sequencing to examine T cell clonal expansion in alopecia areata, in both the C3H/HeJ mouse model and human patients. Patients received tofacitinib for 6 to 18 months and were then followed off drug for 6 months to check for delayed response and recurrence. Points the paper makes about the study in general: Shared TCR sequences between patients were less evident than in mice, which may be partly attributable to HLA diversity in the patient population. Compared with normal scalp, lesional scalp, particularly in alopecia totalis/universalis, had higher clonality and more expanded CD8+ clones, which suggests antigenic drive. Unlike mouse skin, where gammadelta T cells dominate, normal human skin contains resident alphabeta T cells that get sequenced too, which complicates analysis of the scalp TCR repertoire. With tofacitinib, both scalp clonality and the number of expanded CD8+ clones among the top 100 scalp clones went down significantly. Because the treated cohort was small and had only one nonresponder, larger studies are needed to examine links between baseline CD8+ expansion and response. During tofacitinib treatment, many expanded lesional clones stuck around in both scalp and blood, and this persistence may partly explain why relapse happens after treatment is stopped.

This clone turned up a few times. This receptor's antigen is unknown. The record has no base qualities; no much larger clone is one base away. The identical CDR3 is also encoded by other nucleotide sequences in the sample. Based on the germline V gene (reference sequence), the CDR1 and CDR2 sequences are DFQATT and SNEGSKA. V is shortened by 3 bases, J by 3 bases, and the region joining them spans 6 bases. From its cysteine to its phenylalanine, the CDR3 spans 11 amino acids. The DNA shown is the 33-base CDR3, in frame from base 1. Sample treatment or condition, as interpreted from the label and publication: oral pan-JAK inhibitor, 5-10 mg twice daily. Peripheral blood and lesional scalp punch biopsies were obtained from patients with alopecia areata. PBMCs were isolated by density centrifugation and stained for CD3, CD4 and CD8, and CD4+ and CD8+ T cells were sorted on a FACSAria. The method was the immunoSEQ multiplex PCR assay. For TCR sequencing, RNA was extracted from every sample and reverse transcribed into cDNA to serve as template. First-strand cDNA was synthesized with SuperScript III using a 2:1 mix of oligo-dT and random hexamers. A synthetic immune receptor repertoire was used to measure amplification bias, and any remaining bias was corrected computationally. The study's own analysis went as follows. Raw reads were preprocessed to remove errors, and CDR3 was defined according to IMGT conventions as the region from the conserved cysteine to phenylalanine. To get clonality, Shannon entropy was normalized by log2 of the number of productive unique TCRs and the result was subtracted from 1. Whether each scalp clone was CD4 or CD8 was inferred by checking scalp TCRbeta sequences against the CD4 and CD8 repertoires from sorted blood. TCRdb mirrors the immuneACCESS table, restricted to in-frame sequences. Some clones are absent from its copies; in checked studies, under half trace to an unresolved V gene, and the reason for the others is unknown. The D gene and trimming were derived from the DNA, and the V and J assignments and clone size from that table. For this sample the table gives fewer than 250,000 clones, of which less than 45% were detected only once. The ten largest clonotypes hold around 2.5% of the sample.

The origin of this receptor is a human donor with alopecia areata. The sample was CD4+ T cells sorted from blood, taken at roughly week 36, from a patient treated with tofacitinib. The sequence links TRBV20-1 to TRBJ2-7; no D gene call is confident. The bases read TGCAGTGCTAGGAAAGGCTACGAGCAGTACTTC. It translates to CSARKGYEQYF.